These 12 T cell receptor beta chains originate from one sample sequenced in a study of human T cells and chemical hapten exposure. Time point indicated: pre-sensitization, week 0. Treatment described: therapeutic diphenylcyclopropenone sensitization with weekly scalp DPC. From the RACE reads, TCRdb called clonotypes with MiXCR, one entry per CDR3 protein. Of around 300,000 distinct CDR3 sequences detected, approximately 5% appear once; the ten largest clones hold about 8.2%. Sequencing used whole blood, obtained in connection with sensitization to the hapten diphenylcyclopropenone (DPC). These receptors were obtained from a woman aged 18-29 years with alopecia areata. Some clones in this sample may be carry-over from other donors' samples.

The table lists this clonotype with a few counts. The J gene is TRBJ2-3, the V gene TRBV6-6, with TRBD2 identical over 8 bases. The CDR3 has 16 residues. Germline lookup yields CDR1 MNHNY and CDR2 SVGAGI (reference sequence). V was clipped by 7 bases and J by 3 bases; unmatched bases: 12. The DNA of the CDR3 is TGTGCCAGCATCTCAGCGGGGGCCGGGGGTACAGATACGCAGTATTTT. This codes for CASISAGAGGTDTQYF.

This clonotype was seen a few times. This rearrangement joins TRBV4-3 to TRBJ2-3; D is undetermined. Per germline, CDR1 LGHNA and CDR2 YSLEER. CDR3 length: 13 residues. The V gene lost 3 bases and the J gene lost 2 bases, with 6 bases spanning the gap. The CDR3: CASSQDDTDTQYF. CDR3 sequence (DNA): TGCGCCAGCAGCCAGGACGACACAGATACGCAGTATTTT.

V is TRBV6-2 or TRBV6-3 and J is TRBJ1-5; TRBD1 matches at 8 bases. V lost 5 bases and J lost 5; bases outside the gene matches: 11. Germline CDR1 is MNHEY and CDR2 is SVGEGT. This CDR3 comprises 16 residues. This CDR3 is CASSERQGYSDQPQHF. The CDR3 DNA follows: TGTGCCAGCAGTGAGAGACAGGGGTATTCGGATCAGCCCCAGCATTTT.

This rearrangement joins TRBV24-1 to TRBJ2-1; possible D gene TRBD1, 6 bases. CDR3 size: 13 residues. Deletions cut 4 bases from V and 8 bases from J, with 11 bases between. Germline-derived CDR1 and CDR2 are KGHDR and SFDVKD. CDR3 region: CATSERGIDEQFF. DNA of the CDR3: TGTGCCACCAGTGAAAGGGGGATAGATGAGCAGTTCTTC.

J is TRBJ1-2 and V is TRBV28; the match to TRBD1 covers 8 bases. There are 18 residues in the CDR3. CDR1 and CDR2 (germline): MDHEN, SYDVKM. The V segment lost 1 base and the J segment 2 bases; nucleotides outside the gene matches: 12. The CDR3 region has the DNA TGTGCCAGCAGTTTATTTTTCAGGGGGCGGCTGTCGAACTATGGCTACACCTTC. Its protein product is CASSLFFRGRLSNYGYTF.

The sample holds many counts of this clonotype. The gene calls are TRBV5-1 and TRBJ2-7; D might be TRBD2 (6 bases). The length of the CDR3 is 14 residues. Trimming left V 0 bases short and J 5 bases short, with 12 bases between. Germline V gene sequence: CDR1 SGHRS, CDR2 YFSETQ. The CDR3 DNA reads TGCGCCAGCAGCTTGGCCCCGGCGGGGCACGAGCAGTACTTC. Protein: CASSLAPAGHEQYF.

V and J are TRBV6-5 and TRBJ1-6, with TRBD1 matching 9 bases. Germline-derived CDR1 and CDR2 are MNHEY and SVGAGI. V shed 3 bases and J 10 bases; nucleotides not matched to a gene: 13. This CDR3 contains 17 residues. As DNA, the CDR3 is TGTGCCAGCAGTTATGAGGGCGGGACAGGGATGGTATCACCCCTCCACTTT. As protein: CASSYEGGTGMVSPLHF.

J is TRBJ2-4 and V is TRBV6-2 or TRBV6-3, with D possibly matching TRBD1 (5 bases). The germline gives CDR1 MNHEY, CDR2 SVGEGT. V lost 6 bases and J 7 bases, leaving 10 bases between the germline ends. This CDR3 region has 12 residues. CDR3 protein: CASRTPGNIQYF. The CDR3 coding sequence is TGTGCCAGCAGAACGCCAGGGAACATTCAGTACTTC.

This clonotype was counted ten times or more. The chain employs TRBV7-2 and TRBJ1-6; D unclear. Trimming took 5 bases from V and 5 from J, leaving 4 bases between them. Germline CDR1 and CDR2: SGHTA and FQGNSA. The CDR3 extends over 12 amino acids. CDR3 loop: CASSVNNSPLHF. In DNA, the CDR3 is TGTGCCAGCAGCGTCAATAATTCACCCCTCCACTTT. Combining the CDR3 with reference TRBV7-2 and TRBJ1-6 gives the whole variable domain GAGVSQSPSNKVTEKGKDVELRCDPISGHTALYWYRQSLGQGLEFLIYFQGNSAPDKSGLPSDRFSAERTGGSVSTLTIQRTQQEDSAVYLCASSVNNSPLHFGNGTRLTVT.

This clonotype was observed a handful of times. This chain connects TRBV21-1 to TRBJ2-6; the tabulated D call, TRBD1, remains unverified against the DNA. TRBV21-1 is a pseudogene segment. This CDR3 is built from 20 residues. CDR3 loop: CASSKEGSGQGHSGANVLTF. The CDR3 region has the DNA TGTGCCAGCAGCAAAGAAGGGTCGGGACAGGGTCACTCTGGGGCCAACGTCCTGACTTTC.

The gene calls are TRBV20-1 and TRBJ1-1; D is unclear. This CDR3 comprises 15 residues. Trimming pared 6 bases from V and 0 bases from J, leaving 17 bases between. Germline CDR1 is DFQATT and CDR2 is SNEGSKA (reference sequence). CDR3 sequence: CSAQPPGPMNTEAFF. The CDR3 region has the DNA TGCAGTGCCCAGCCGCCAGGTCCCATGAACACTGAAGCTTTCTTT.

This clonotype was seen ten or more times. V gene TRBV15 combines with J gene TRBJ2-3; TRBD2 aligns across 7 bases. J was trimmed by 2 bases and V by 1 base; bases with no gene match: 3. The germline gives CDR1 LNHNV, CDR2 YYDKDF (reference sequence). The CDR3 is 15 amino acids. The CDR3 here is CATSRGDYTTDTQYF. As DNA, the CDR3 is TGTGCCACCAGCAGAGGGGACTACACCACAGATACGCAGTATTTT.